This TCR beta chain comes out of a study of blood T cell repertoires in COVID-19 (dated by TCRdb to the early 2020s). Turning to the overall study: Collaborator samples came from the United States, Italy and Spain and covered acute and convalescent phases of COVID-19. A de-identified subject ID, COVID-19 status, age in years and sex were almost always included in the sample metadata. The samples were drawn from the first 160 participants of the ongoing ImmuneRACE study and from over a thousand subjects provided by 6 global collaborators. Where HLA class I and class II types were available, the types were taken from metadata supplied by the sample provider, not from assay-based typing. The repertoires were released in a freely available public database intended as a resource for research on the immune response to SARS-CoV-2. The dataset comprised deeply sampled blood TCRbeta repertoires from subjects exposed to, actively infected with, or recovered from COVID-19. The prospective study material was composed of cDNA or gDNA derived from T cells, B-cell-depleted T cells, or PBMCs.

Participants in the prospective study were aged roughly 18 to 89 years, lived in some 24 United States geographic areas, and enrolled through a virtual design. In the prospective study, participants were assigned to cohorts based on the clinical history participants reported in a screening survey and a study questionnaire. Recovered participants in ImmuneRACE Cohort 3 were defined as having two consecutive negative NP/OP PCR tests, clearance from a healthcare professional, or resolution of symptoms. In the prospective study, whole blood, serum and a nasopharyngeal or oropharyngeal swab were collected from each participant by mobile phlebotomists. Additional blood draws and questionnaires over an approximately 2-month period could optionally be provided by prospective study participants. Before DNA extraction, blood samples from the prospective study were shipped at room temperature or frozen. TCRbeta CDR3 regions were amplified from genomic DNA by means of the immunoSEQ Assay, a bias-controlled multiplex PCR. In the authors' own workflow: Within the assay, amplification of reference gene primers was used to estimate how many nucleated cells each sample contained. Sequence reads were collapsed and filtered to measure the absolute abundance of every unique TCRbeta CDR3 rearrangement. For each sample, productive Simpson clonality was calculated as the square root of Simpson's diversity index over productive rearrangements. TCRdb mirrors the immuneACCESS table, restricted to in-frame sequences. Some clones are absent from its copies; in checked studies, under half trace to an unresolved V gene, and the reason for the others is unknown. V and J calls and clone size are those listed in that table; D and trimming were worked out from the DNA. This sample has approximately 440,000 clones in its table, and 75% to 90% of those were observed once. The biggest ten clones account for 0.7% of the sample.

Study-wide conclusions, independent of this receptor: Clinical and demographic metadata were provided uncurated, with the amount varying by source and participant.

About this clone itself: Which antigen it targets is not known. Per-base qualities were not stored, and no clone one base away is much larger.

The origin of this receptor is a woman aged 18-29 years who had recovered from COVID-19. Sequenced sample: PBMCs or T cells enriched from blood (not recorded which).

The CDR3 loop reads CASSQDAGMNTEAFF. The nucleotides are TGTGCCAGCAGCCAAGACGCAGGGATGAACACTGAAGCTTTCTTT. Recombination linked TRBV14 to TRBJ1-1; the best D guess is TRBD1, with 5 bases matching. Measured from the cysteine to the phenylalanine, the CDR3 is 15 residues long. Of the read, only the CDR3 DNA is kept; its 45 bases are in frame from base 1. Trimming takes 0 bases from V and 0 bases from J, and the germline ends sit 8 bases apart. From the germline V gene, CDR1 is SGHDN and CDR2 is FVKESK.